This T cell receptor (beta chain) was obtained from a study of regulatory dendritic cells for organ transplantation. Here immunoSEQ multiplex PCR was the method, and the copy in TCRdb shows in-frame clones only, minus some. The table lists under 45,000 clones, 85% to 90% of them singletons. Turning to this clone: What it binds is unknown.

Study results and limitations: Mature dendritic cells appeared to drive more memory CD8+ clonal expansion than regulatory ones.

Trimming at V came to 5 bases and at J to 6 bases, leaving 7 bases not matched to a gene. Looked up from germline, CDR1 is SGHNT and CDR2 is YYREEE (reference sequence). The CDR3 is made up of 14 amino acids. Material for sequencing was naive CD4+ T cells from blood. Subset of the sample: CD45RA+ naive T cells. This chain connects TRBV5-4 to TRBJ1-2; 10 positions agree with TRBD1. The receptor comes from a human donor in good health. CDR3 sequence: CASSYTGQGHGYTF. CDR3 nucleotides: TGTGCCAGCAGTTATACGGGACAGGGGCATGGCTACACCTTC.